These 7 T cell receptor beta chains were sequenced from one sample in a study of blood T cell repertoires in COVID-19. Only in-frame clones appear in the TCRdb table, and some are missing; sequencing was by immunoSEQ multiplex PCR. The sample has about 220,000 clones; 70% to 90% are singletons. Sequencing used peripheral blood. Receptors originate from a human donor in a cohort sampled during active COVID-19.

This clone was detected only once. The chain carries TRBV7-2 and TRBJ1-3, with D perhaps matching TRBD1 (6 bases). There are 16 residues in the CDR3. The V end was cut by 3 bases, the J end by 0 bases, with 12 bases between. Per germline, CDR1 SGHTA and CDR2 FQGNSA. Written as DNA, the CDR3 is TGTGCCAGCAGCTTGGGACACCACTTCTCTGGAAACACCATATATTTT. It translates to CASSLGHHFSGNTIYF.

A note on this clone: Other DNA sequences in this sample translate to the same CDR3. The V call is TRBV28, the J call TRBJ1-1; D is perhaps TRBD1 (6 bases). Germline CDR1 is MDHEN and CDR2 is SYDVKM. This CDR3 comprises 12 residues. The V and J ends lost 8 bases and 1 base respectively, with 8 bases between them. The CDR3 nucleotides are TGTGCCAGCTTGACAGGGAACACTGAAGCTTTCTTT. The encoded protein is CASLTGNTEAFF.

This clone was seen only once. This rearrangement joins TRBV25-1 to TRBJ1-1; D remains ambiguous. Trimming cost V 5 bases and J 1 base, with 5 bases left between them. CDR3 length: 12 residues. In germline, CDR1 is MGHDK, CDR2 SYGVNS. The CDR3, as DNA: TGTGCCAGCAGTCGCGGGAACACTGAAGCTTTCTTT. This sequence encodes CASSRGNTEAFF.

The chain combines TRBV28 with TRBJ2-5, with TRBD2 matching 8 bases. CDR1 MDHEN and CDR2 SYDVKM come from the germline V gene. CDR3 length: 14 amino acids. Trimming took 7 bases from V and 3 from J; bases not matched to a gene: 7. DNA of the CDR3: TGTGCCAGCAAAGACGGGGGGGCCAAAGAGACCCAGTACTTC. This encodes CASKDGGAKETQYF.

This clone was counted many times. This chain uses TRBV27 with TRBJ2-3; TRBD2 matches at 8 bases. The CDR3 covers 13 residues. Germline V gene sequence: CDR1 MNHEY, CDR2 SMNVEV (reference sequence). V lost 10 bases and J lost 2; bases outside the gene matches: 5. The CDR3 DNA follows: TGTGCCACCAAAGCGGGAGTCACAGATACGCAGTATTTT. It translates to CATKAGVTDTQYF.

V gene TRBV2 combines with J gene TRBJ1-3, with a weak D call TRBD1 (5 bases). Germline CDR1 and CDR2: SNHLY and FYNNEI. This CDR3 has 13 amino acids. V lost 7 bases and J lost 5, with 12 bases in between. The CDR3 is CASNPGGRNTIYF. In DNA, the CDR3 is TGTGCCAGCAATCCCGGGGGTCGAAACACCATATATTTT. Filled out from reference TRBV2 and TRBJ1-3, the complete variable domain reads EPEVTQTPSHQVTQMGQEVILRCVPISNHLYFYWYRQILGQKVEFLVSFYNNEISEKSEIFDDQFSVERPDGSNFTLKIRSTKLEDSAMYFCASNPGGRNTIYFGEGSWLTVV.

There are many counts of this clone. The gene calls are TRBV9 and TRBJ1-6, with a weak D call TRBD1 (5 bases). The CDR3 extends over 13 amino acids. Trimming left V 3 bases short and J 7 bases short, with 8 bases between. CDR1 SGDLS and CDR2 YYNGEE come from the germline V gene. The CDR3 loop is CASSGGVNSPLHF. The CDR3 nucleotides are TGTGCCAGCAGCGGGGGGGTAAATTCACCCCTCCACTTT.